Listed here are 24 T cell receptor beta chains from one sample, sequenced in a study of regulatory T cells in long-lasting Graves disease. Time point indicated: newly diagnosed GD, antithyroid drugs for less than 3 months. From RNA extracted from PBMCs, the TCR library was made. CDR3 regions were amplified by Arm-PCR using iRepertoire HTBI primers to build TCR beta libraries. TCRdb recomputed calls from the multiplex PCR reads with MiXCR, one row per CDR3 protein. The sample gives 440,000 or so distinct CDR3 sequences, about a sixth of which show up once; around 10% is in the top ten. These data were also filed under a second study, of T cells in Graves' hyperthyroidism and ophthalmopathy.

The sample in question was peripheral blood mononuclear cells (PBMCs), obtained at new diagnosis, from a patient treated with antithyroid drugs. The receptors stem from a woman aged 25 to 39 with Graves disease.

CDR3 in amino acids: CSAREVPGQVEAFF. CDR3 DNA: TGCAGTGCTAGAGAGGTACCGGGACAAGTTGAAGCTTTCTTT. The chain links TRBV20-1 to TRBJ1-1; D might be TRBD1 (6 bases). Trimming took 0 bases from V and 7 from J, leaving 15 bases between them. Germline loops: CDR1 DFQATT, CDR2 SNEGSKA (reference sequence). CDR3 length equals 14 residues.

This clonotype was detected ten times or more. The CDR3 is CASSVATSGSGFETQYF. CDR3 nucleotide sequence: TGTGCCAGCAGCGTAGCCACTAGCGGGAGTGGTTTCGAGACCCAGTACTTC. The V gene is TRBV9, the J gene TRBJ2-5; 11 nucleotides match TRBD2. This CDR3 comprises 17 residues. V gave up 0 bases and J gave up 5 bases; unmatched junction bases: 9. CDR1 SGDLS and CDR2 YYNGEE come from the germline V gene.

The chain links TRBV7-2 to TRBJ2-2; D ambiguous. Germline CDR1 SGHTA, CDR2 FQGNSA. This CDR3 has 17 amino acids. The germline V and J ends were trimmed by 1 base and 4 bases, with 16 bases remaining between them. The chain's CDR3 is CASSLEFRVFSTGELFF. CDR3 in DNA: TGTGCCAGCAGCTTAGAATTTCGGGTTTTTAGCACCGGGGAGCTGTTTTTT. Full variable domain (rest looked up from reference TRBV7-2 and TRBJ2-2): GAGVSQSPSNKVTEKGKDVELRCDPISGHTALYWYRQSLGQGLEFLIYFQGNSAPDKSGLPSDRFSAERTGGSVSTLTIQRTQQEDSAVYLCASSLEFRVFSTGELFFGEGSRLTVL.

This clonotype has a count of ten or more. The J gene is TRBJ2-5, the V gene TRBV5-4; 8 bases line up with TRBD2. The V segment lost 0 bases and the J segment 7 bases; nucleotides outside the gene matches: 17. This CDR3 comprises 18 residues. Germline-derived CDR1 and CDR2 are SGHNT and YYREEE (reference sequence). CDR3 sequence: CASSLGAGVSFNDGTQYF. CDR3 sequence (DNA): TGTGCCAGCAGCTTGGGAGCGGGAGTTTCGTTTAATGATGGGACCCAGTACTTC.

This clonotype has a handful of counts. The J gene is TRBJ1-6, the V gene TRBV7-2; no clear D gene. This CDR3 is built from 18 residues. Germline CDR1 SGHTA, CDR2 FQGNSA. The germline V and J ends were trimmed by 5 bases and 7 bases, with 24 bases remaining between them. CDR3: CASSPSYQVDTRNSPLHF. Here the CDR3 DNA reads TGTGCCAGCAGCCCCAGCTACCAAGTTGATACAAGAAATTCACCCCTCCACTTT.

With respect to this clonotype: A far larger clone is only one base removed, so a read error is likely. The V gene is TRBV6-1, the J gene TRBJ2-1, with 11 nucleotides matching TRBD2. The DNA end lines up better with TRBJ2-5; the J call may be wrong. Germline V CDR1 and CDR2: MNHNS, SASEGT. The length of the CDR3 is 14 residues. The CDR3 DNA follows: TGTGCCAGCATCCGGACTAGCGGGTCGGAGGCCCAGTACTTC. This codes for CASIRTSGSEAQYF.

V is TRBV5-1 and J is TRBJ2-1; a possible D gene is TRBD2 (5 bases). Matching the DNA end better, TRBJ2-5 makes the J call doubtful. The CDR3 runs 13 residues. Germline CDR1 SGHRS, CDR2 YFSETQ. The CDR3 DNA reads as TGCGCCAGCAGCTGGACGGGACAAGAGACCCAGTACTTC. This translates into CASSWTGQETQYF.

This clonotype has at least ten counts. In nucleotides, the CDR3 is TGTGCCAGCAATCGGCCTGGGGTCACCTACGAGCAGTACTTC. Translation: CASNRPGVTYEQYF. The rearrangement links TRBV12-3 or TRBV12-4 to TRBJ2-7; D remains ambiguous. CDR3 length: 14 residues. V was clipped by 7 bases and J by 2 bases, with 15 bases between them.

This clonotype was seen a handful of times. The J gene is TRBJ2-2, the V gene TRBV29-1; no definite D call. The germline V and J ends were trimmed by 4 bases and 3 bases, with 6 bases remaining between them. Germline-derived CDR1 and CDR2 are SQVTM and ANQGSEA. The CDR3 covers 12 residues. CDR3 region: CSVASYTGELFF. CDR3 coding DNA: TGCAGCGTTGCCTCCTACACCGGGGAGCTGTTTTTT.

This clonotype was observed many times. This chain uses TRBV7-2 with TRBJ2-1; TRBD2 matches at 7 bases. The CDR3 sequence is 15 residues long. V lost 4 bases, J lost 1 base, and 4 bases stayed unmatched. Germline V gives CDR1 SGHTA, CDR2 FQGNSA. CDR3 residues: CASSYTSASYNEQFF. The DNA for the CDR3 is TGTGCCAGCAGCTATACTAGCGCATCCTACAATGAGCAGTTCTTC. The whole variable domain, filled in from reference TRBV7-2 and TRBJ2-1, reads GAGVSQSPSNKVTEKGKDVELRCDPISGHTALYWYRQSLGQGLEFLIYFQGNSAPDKSGLPSDRFSAERTGGSVSTLTIQRTQQEDSAVYLCASSYTSASYNEQFFGPGTRLTVL.

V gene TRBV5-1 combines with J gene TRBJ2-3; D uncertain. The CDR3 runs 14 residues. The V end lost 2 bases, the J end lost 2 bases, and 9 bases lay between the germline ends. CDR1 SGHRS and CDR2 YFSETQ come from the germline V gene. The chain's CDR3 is CASSLPDSTDTQYF. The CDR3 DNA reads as TGCGCCAGCAGCTTACCAGATTCCACAGATACGCAGTATTTT.

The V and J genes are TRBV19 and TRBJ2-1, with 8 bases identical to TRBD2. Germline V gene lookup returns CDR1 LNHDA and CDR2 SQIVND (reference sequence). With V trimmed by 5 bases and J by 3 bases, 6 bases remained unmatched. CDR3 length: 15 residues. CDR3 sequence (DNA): TGTGCCAGTAGTGTAGCGGGGTCACTCTACAATGAGCAGTTCTTC. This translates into CASSVAGSLYNEQFF. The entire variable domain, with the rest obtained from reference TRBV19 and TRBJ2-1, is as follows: DGGITQSPKYLFRKEGQNVTLSCEQNLNHDAMYWYRQDPGQGLRLIYYSQIVNDFQKGDIAEGYSVSREKKESFPLTVTSAQKNPTAFYLCASSVAGSLYNEQFFGPGTRLTVL.

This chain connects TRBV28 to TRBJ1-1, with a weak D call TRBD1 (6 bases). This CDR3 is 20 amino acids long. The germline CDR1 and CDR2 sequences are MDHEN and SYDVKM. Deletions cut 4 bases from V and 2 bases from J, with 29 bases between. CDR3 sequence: CASSYLLVLGVGTPNTEAFF. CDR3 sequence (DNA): TGTGCCAGCAGTTACCTCTTAGTTCTGGGGGTCGGGACACCTAACACTGAAGCTTTCTTT.

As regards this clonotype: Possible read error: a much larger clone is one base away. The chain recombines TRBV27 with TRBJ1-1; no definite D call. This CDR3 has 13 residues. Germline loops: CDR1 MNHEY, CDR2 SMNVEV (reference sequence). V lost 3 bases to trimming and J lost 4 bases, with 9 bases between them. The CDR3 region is CASSFTARTEAFF. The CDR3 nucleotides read TGTGCCAGCAGTTTTACCGCTCGCACTGAAGCTTTCTTT.

The CDR3 DNA reads as TGTGCCAGCAGCCAAGATCCCCGGGGAATCGGCTATGGCTACACCTTC. Its translation: CASSQDPRGIGYGYTF. This chain joins TRBV3-1 and TRBJ1-2, with D uncertain. Trimming cost V 0 bases and J 4 bases, with 15 bases left between them. CDR3 length: 16 residues. Per the germline V gene, CDR1 is LGHDT and CDR2 is YNNKEL (reference sequence).

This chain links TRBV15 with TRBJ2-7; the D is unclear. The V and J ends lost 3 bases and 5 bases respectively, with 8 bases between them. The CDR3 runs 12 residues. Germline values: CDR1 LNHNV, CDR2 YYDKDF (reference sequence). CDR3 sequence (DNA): TGTGCCACCAGCAGTATGGGGAACGAGCAGTACTTC. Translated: CATSSMGNEQYF.

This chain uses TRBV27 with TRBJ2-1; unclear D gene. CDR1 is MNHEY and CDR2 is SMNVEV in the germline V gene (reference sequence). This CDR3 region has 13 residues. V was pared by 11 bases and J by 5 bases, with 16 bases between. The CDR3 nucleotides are TGTGCCGCCAGACGGCCCAATAACAATGAGCAGTTCTTC. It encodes CAARRPNNNEQFF.

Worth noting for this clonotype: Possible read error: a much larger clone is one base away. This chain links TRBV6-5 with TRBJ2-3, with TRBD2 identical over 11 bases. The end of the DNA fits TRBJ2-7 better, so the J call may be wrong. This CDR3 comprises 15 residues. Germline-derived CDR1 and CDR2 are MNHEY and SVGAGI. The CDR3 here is CASSSTSGMSHEQYF. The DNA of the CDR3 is TGTGCCAGCAGTTCGACTAGCGGGATGTCCCATGAGCAGTACTTC.

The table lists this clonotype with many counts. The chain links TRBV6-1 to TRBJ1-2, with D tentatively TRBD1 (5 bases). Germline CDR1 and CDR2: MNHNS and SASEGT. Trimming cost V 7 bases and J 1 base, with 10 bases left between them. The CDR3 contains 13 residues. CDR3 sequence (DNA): TGTGCCAGCAACGGGGGAGGTAACTATGGCTACACCTTC. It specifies CASNGGGNYGYTF.

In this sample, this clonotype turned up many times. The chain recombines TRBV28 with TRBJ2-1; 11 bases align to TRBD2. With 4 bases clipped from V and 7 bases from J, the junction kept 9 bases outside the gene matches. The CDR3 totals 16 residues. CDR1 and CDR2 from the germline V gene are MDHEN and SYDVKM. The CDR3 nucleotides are TGTGCCAGCAGTTCCTTGACTAGCGGGACACGGAATGAGCAGTTCTTC. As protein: CASSSLTSGTRNEQFF.

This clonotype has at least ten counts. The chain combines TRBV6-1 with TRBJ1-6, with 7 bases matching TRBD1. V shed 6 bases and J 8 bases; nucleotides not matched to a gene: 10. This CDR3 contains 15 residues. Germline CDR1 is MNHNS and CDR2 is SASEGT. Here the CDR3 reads CASSLRGTADSPLHF. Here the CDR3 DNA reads TGTGCCAGCAGCCTACGGGGGACAGCCGATTCACCCCTCCACTTT.

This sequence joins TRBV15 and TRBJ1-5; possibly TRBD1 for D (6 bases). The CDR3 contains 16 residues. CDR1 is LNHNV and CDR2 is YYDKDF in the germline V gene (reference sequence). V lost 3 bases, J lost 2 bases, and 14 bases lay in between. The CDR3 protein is CATSSGRGVGNQPQHF. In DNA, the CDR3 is TGTGCCACCAGCAGCGGTAGGGGGGTCGGCAATCAGCCCCAGCATTTT.

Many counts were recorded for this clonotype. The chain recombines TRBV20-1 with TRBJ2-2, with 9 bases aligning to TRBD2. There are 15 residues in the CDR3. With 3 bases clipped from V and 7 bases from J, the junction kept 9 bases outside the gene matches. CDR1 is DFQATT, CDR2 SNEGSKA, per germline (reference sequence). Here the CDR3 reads CSARVWREGIGELFF. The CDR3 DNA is TGCAGTGCTAGGGTCTGGCGGGAGGGCATCGGGGAGCTGTTTTTT.

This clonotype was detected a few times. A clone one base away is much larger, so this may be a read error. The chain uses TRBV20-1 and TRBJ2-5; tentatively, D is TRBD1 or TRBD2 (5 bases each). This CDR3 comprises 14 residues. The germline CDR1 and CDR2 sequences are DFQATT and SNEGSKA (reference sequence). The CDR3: CSARFPRGGETQCF. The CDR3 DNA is TGCAGTGCTAGATTCCCGAGGGGTGGAGAGACCCAGTGCTTC.